This TCR beta chain was found in a study of T cells after yellow fever vaccination (dated by TCRdb to between 2018 and 2020). At the level of the whole study: Libraries from fractions with low cell numbers were prepared with the SMART-Seq v4 Ultra Low Input RNA kit. Bulk TCR alpha and beta repertoires were sequenced longitudinally to track T-cell clones before and after primary and booster YFV17D yellow fever vaccination. Blood was collected at multiple timepoints before and after primary and secondary immunization, and bulk PBMC replicates and cell subsets were isolated. Two healthy male donors, one aged 18 to 29 and one aged 30 to 40 years, made up the cohort. What the research found in general, with its limitations: The secondary T-cell response was found to be weaker but faster than the primary response, with a peak reached on day 5 rather than on day 15. After the booster, most clones that had expanded after primary vaccination were detected again (over 95% of CD4 and around nine tenths of CD8), suggesting broad maintenance of memory. Because the study included only two donors, the extent to which the findings can be generalized is limited. FACS-sorted repertoires could contain abundant contaminating clonotypes from the bulk population, so computational filtering was required. A small share of clonotypes was detected in both CD4 and CD8 compartments, with the overlap likely arising from convergent recombination.

Based on the germline V gene, the CDR1 and CDR2 sequences are SGHRS and YFSETQ. The cysteine opens and the phenylalanine closes a CDR3 of 14 amino acids. The DNA shown is the 42-base CDR3, in frame from base 1. Relative to germline, V is missing 3 bases and J is missing 8 bases, with 8 bases of the junction outside any gene match. On this clonotype itself: What antigen it recognizes has not been identified. The input lacks base qualities; no much larger clone sits a single base away.

Sequencing was performed on an Illumina NovaSeq 6000. Synthesis of TCR cDNA relied on 5'RACE template switching, a step that introduced a universal primer site along with unique molecular identifiers. cDNA synthesis was primed from both the TCR alpha and TCR beta constant segments. Library amplification involved two PCR steps, and the second step added sample barcodes and sequencing adapters. Sequencing of libraries was done on Illumina HiSeq 2500 (2x100 bp) or NovaSeq (2x150 bp). From the authors' description of their analysis: Demultiplexing of reads and collapsing into UMI consensus sequences were performed with MIGEC, and V(D)J alignment was carried out with MiXCR. Vaccine-responding clonotypes were identified with edgeR using replicate PBMC samples, with FDR below 0.01 and a log2 fold change above 5 up to day 15 being required. CD4 or CD8 identity was assigned to each bulk clonotype according to whether the clonotype was present at higher abundance in the sequenced CD4 repertoire or the sequenced CD8 repertoire. TCRdb reprocessed the public reads (quality trimming at Q25 with fastp, clone calling with MiXCR) and kept in-frame beta chains. A single entry per CDR3 protein holds the most common genes and DNA from its merged rows. Clone size and V and J calls follow TCRdb, not the original study. The sample profile shows 150,000 to 200,000 distinct CDR3 sequences; about 11% of them were found once. The ten top clones hold about 38% of the sample.

In the paper's terms, the treatment or condition label means: live attenuated yellow fever vaccine strain. A standard Ficoll-Paque protocol was used to isolate PBMCs from peripheral blood. CD4 and CD8 T-cell fractions were isolated with Dynabeads CD4 and CD8 positive selection kits. TriZol was used to extract RNA from bulk PBMCs, from CD4 and CD8 fractions, and from dextramer-positive and dextramer-negative fractions. The sequencing here drew on CD8+ T cells sorted from PBMCs, taken 15 days after the yellow fever booster vaccination. The chain is assembled from TRBV5-1 and TRBJ1-1, with TRBD1 identical over 9 junction bases. The sequence was obtained from a man aged 18 to 30 who received the YFV17D yellow fever vaccine. The nucleotide sequence reads as follows: TGCGCCAGCAGCTGGGGACAGGGTTCTCCGGAAGCTTTCTTT. It translates as CASSWGQGSPEAFF. The CDR3 plus the reference TRBV5-1 and TRBJ1-1 genes for the other parts give the full variable domain: KAGVTQTPRYLIKTRGQQVTLSCSPISGHRSVSWYQQTPGQGLQFLFEYFSETQRNKGNFPGRFSGRQFSNSRSEMNVSTLELGDSALYLCASSWGQGSPEAFFGQGTRLTVV.